This T cell receptor beta chain was recorded in a study of shared clonotypes between healthy human individuals. Broader study findings: Estimated richness values were generally larger in naive subsets than in memory subsets.

The germline V and J ends were trimmed by 5 bases and 2 bases, with 12 bases remaining between them. This CDR3 contains 14 residues. Germline CDR1 is MDHEN and CDR2 is SYDVKM. This clone was found once. Its target is unknown. Produced via immunoSEQ multiplex PCR; TCRdb's table is partial and in-frame only. The sample has 150,000 to 200,000 clones; approximately 95% are singletons. The chain joins TRBV28 to TRBJ2-5; unclear D gene. The receptor was derived from a woman in her twenties or thirties in good health. The sample consisted of naive CD4+ T cells sorted from blood. Subset indicated: CD45RA+ positively selected. CDR3 coding DNA: TGTGCCAGCAGTAGGGTGGTACCTCAAGAGACCCAGTACTTC. Translated, it gives CASSRVVPQETQYF. The full variable domain, with the rest looked up from reference TRBV28 and TRBJ2-5, is DVKVTQSSRYLVKRTGEKVFLECVQDMDHENMFWYRQDPGLGLRLIYFSYDVKMKEKGDIPEGYSVSREKKERFSLILESASTNQTSMYLCASSRVVPQETQYFGPGTRLLVL.